This T cell receptor (beta chain) derives from a study of shared clonotypes between healthy human individuals (dated by TCRdb to the early 2020s). Broadly, across the study: A few men and a couple of women, aged 18 to 49 years, made up the cohort. For each donor, CD4 naive and CD4 memory were each run on three plates, CD8 naive on two plates, and CD8 memory on one plate. To estimate repertoire size and how much clonotypes are shared between individuals, the study performed deep sequencing of blood TCR repertoires from a few healthy adults. Different laboratories and diverse techniques were used to prepare libraries and sequence TCR repertoires, to increase sequencing depth and limit assay-specific biases. Per donor, leukapheresis produced somewhere between about 0.9 and 9 billion PBMCs.

Using the deep immunoSEQ assay, TCR CDR3 regions were amplified from genomic DNA by multiplex PCR. Extracted genomic DNA from each cell subset was spread evenly across all wells of several immunoSEQ 96-well plates, with each plate serving as a replicate. For sorted subsets, 200 to 250 ng of genomic DNA, equivalent to tens of thousands of T cell genomes, went into each replicate PCR. The purified libraries were quantified using a Qubit 3.0 fluorometer, sized with a Bioanalyzer 2100, and then quantified again using the KAPA Library Quantification kit. Each immunoSEQ 96-well plate was sequenced on its own single-read 150-cycle Illumina NextSeq 550 flow cell. The original pipeline was this. Because the immunoSEQ output included only junctional sequences and no quality scores, the filtering could not be the same as the filtering used for full-length reads. Sequences were annotated with PyIR, a Python wrapper for IgBLAST v1.9, and V/J genes and CDR3 were assigned using IMGT germline references. Reads were filtered out if the reads had weak V/J assignments (E-value above 1e-6), no CDR3, stop codons, out-of-frame junctions, or ambiguous translated residues. V3J clonotypes were defined as sequences sharing an identical inferred V gene, J gene, and CDR3 amino acid sequence. To compute the percentage overlap between repertoires, the number of shared unique clonotypes was divided by the size of the smaller repertoire. Three approaches were used to assess repertoire richness: RTK rarefaction, the Chao1 estimator, and Recon v2.1 estimates of unobserved clonotypes. Generation probabilities were computed with OLGA for all TCRbeta clonotypes obtained by the gDNA method from four donors. Entries here come from immuneACCESS through TCRdb and include only in-frame sequences with V and J called. Some clones fail to appear in such tables; in the studies checked, an unresolved V gene covers under half of the shortfall, and the cause of the remainder is unknown. From that table come the V and J calls and clone size; the DNA was used to work out D and trimming. The table for this sample lists some 1 million clones; around 74% of them were counted only once. The ten largest clones represent 1.4% to 1.5% of the sample.

Points the paper makes about the study in general: Sharing across a handful of donors was observed for around 4.8% of naive CD4, over 3% of naive CD8, over 2% of memory CD4, and roughly 0.43% of memory CD8 clonotypes. Naive subsets generally had larger estimated clonotype richness than memory subsets. Pairwise subsampling led to the expectation that sequencing depth would affect the degree of clonotype sharing among donors. Even with the large sequencing depth, rarefaction of the sorted-subset datasets indicated that sequencing was incomplete. Because the study included a small number of donors, the genetic and exposure-history diversity represented was limited. Higher generation probabilities were observed for clonotypes shared by all four sorted-subset donors than for non-shared clonotypes. Only blood was sampled, and tissue TCR repertoires likely differ from those in blood.

This clone was picked up one time. There is no known antigen for this receptor. The input lacks base qualities; no much larger clone sits a single base away. Donors were healthy HIV-negative adults with no recently reported acute infections or vaccinations. All donors were Caucasian adults living in Nashville, Tennessee, USA. CD4+ T cells were enriched by magnetic negative selection; naive cells were then positively selected on CD45RA, and the negative fraction formed the memory subset. Blood was collected by leukapheresis, and PBMCs were isolated by Ficoll-Histopaque density gradient centrifugation and then cryopreserved in liquid nitrogen vapor phase. Analytical flow cytometry was used to check the purity and quantity of each magnetically sorted T cell population. Each sorted fraction had its genomic DNA isolated and then quantified by UV absorbance on a Nanodrop 2000c. The CDR3 numbers 13 residues from cysteine through phenylalanine. CDR3 DNA only is kept here, 39 bases in frame from base 1. V and J are trimmed by 4 bases and 10 bases, and the gene matches miss 5 bases of the junction. CDR1 and CDR2 (SGHNT, YYREEE) derive from the germline V gene (reference sequence).

This TCR derives from a man younger than 30 in good health. The V and J genes are TRBV5-4 and TRBJ1-6, with 7 central nucleotides matching TRBD1. Sample: memory CD4+ T cells sorted from blood. This specimen's cell subset or site label, per the study, means: CD45RA-negative fraction. In nucleotides, the sequence is TGTGCCAGCAGCACACGGACAGGCTCACCCCTCCACTTT. Its coded protein is CASSTRTGSPLHF.